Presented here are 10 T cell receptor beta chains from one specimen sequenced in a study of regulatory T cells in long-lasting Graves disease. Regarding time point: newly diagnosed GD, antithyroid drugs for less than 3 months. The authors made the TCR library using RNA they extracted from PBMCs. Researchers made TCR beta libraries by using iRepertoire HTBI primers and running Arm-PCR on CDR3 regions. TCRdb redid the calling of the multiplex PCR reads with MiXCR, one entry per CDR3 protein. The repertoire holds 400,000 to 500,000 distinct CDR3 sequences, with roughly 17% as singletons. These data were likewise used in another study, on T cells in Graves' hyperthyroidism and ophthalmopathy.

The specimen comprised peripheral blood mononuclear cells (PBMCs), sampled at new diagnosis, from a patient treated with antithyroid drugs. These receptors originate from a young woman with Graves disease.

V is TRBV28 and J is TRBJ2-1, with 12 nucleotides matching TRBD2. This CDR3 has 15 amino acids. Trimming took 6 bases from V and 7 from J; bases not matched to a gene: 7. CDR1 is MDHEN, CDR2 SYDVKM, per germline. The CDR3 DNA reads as TGTGCCAGCAGGCTAAGACTAGCGGGGGATAATGAGCAGTTCTTC. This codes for CASRLRLAGDNEQFF.

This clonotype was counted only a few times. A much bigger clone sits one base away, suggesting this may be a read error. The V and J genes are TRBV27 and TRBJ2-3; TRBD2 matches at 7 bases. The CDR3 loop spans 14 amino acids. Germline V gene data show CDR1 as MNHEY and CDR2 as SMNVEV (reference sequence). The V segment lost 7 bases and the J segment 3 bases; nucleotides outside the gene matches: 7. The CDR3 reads CASKQPGRTDTQYF. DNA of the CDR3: TGTGCCAGCAAACAGCCCGGGAGGACAGATACGCAGTATTTT.

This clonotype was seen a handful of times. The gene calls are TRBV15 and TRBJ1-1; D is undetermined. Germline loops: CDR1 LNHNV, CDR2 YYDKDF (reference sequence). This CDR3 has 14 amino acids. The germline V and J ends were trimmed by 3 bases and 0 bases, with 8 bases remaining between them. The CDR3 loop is CATSSNPVNTEAFF. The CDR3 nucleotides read TGTGCCACCAGCAGCAATCCAGTGAACACTGAAGCTTTCTTT.

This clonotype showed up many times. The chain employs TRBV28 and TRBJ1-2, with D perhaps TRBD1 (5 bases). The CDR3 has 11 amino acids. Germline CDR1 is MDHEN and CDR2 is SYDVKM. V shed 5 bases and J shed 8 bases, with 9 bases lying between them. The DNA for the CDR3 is TGTGCCAGCAGTGGCTCAGGGGGCTACACCTTC. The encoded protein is CASSGSGGYTF.

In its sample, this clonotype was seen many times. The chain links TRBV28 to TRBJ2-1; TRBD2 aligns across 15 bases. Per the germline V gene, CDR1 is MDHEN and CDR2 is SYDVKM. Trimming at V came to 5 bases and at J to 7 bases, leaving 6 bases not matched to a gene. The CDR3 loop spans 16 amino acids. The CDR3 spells CASSELGLAGGNEQFF. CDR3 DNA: TGTGCCAGCAGTGAGCTGGGACTAGCGGGAGGAAATGAGCAGTTCTTC.

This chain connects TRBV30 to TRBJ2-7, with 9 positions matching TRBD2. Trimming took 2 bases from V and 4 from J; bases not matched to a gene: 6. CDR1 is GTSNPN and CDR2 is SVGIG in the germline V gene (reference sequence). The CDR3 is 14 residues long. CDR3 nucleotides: TGTGCCTGGAGTTTGGCCAGCGGGGGGTACGAGCAGTACTTC. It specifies CAWSLASGGYEQYF.

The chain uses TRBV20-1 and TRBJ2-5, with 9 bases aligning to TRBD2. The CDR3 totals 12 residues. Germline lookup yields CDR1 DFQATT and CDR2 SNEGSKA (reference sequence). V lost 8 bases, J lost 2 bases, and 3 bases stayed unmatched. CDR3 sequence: CSRSGRQETQYF. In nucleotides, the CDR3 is TGCAGTAGGAGCGGGAGGCAAGAGACCCAGTACTTC.

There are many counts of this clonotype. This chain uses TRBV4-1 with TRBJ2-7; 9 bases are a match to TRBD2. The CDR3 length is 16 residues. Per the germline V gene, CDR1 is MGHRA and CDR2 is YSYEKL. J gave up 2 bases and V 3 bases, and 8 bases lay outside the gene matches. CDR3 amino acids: CASSHAPSGKTYEQYF. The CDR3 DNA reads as TGCGCCAGCAGCCATGCGCCTAGCGGGAAAACCTACGAGCAGTACTTC.

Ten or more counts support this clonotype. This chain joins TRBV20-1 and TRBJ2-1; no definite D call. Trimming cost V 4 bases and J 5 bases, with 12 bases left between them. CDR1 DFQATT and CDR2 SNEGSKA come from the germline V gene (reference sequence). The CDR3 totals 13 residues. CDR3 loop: CSANLSPDNEQFF. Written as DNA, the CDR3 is TGCAGTGCTAATTTGAGTCCAGACAATGAGCAGTTCTTC.

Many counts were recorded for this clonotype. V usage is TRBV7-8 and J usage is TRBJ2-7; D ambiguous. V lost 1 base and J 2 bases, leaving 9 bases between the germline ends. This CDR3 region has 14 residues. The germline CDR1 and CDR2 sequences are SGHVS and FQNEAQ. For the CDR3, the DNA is TGTGCCAGCAGCTTAGATGACGCTACCTACGAGCAGTACTTC. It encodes CASSLDDATYEQYF.